The T cell receptor beta chain under discussion was sequenced for a study of T cell repertoires in ileal Crohn's disease. Study-level background: Every patient was operated on for stricturing (approximately 60%) or penetrating (about 40%) complications. Study-wide points: Clonal expansions were more frequent in active smokers than non-smokers at surgery. Clonality above 26.8% at surgery always came with endoscopic recurrence.

Around 0.45 micrograms of biopsy DNA per sample underwent TCRB immunosequencing. TCRdb's table, derived via immunoSEQ multiplex PCR, lists solely in-frame clones and lacks some. The table includes 2,000 to 2,500 clones, 85% to 95% detected once. CDR1 is SQVTM, CDR2 ANQGSEA, per germline. The CDR3 loop spans 14 amino acids. V dropped 6 bases and J dropped 1; count of bases not matched to a gene: 4. As to this clone: Its target is unknown.

The V and J genes are TRBV29-1 and TRBJ1-1; 11 bases match TRBD1. The sample taken for sequencing was ileal tissue. The TCR originated in an adult with Crohn's disease. Here the CDR3 reads CSVGQGAGNTEAFF. The CDR3 DNA sequence: TGCAGCGTAGGACAGGGGGCAGGGAACACTGAAGCTTTCTTT.